These T cell receptor beta chains were read from a single sample in a study of T-cell memory formation after mild COVID-19. TCRdb recomputed calls from the 5' RACE reads with MiXCR, one row per CDR3 protein. Found here are 400,000 to 500,000 distinct CDR3 sequences, roughly 18% of them singletons; the top ten hold 20% to 25%. The specimen sequenced was PBMCs or a T cell subset sorted from them (not recorded which). Receptors originate from a man between 18 and 29 years old who had mild COVID-19 (a few samples of this study predate the infection). Cell type and time point are not known. CDR3s include the opening cysteine and the closing phenylalanine or tryptophan. A D gene is named only where the DNA matches it firmly. Clone size is stated in some rows and not others, as once, few, many or a class when expanded.

v_gene: TRBV2; j_gene: TRBJ2-1; abundance: few; d_gene: -; CDR3aa: CASTSINEQFF; CDR3nt: TGTGCCAGCACCTCAATCAATGAGCAGTTCTTC
v_gene: TRBV11-2; j_gene: TRBJ2-5; abundance: few; d_gene: TRBD2; CDR3aa: CASSLGPAGGRETQYF; CDR3nt: TGTGCCAGCAGCTTAGGTCCAGCGGGGGGGCGGGAGACCCAGTACTTC
v_gene: TRBV4-1; j_gene: TRBJ1-1; abundance: -; d_gene: -; CDR3aa: CASSPSELNTEAFF; CDR3nt: TGCGCCAGCAGCCCATCAGAGCTGAACACTGAAGCTTTCTTT
v_gene: TRBV6-2/TRBV6-3; j_gene: TRBJ1-1; abundance: few; d_gene: -; CDR3aa: CASSKYRENTEAFF; CDR3nt: TGTGCCAGCAGCAAATACCGGGAGAACACTGAAGCTTTCTTT
v_gene: TRBV18; j_gene: TRBJ1-1; abundance: few; d_gene: TRBD1; CDR3aa: CASSQGQGNFEAFF; CDR3nt: TGTGCCAGCTCACAAGGACAGGGAAATTTCGAAGCTTTCTTT
v_gene: TRBV9; j_gene: TRBJ1-5; abundance: few; d_gene: TRBD1; CDR3aa: CASSVNPQGRPQHF; CDR3nt: TGTGCCAGCAGCGTAAACCCACAGGGGCGGCCCCAGCATTTT
v_gene: TRBV4-1; j_gene: TRBJ2-3; abundance: few; d_gene: -; CDR3aa: CASSIEFTDTQYF; CDR3nt: TGCGCCAGCAGTATAGAATTCACAGATACGCAGTATTTT
v_gene: TRBV7-2; j_gene: TRBJ1-1; abundance: -; d_gene: TRBD1; CDR3aa: CASSSRRQGGNTEAFF; CDR3nt: TGTGCCAGCAGCTCCCGAAGACAGGGGGGTAACACTGAAGCTTTCTTT
v_gene: TRBV7-9; j_gene: TRBJ2-3; abundance: many; d_gene: TRBD2; CDR3aa: CASSSPGGNTDTQYF; CDR3nt: TGTGCCAGCAGTTCCCCGGGGGGGAACACAGATACGCAGTATTTT
v_gene: TRBV5-1; j_gene: TRBJ2-3; abundance: few; d_gene: -; CDR3aa: CASSSVGEPGDTQYF; CDR3nt: TGCGCCAGCAGCTCGGTCGGGGAGCCGGGGGATACGCAGTATTTT